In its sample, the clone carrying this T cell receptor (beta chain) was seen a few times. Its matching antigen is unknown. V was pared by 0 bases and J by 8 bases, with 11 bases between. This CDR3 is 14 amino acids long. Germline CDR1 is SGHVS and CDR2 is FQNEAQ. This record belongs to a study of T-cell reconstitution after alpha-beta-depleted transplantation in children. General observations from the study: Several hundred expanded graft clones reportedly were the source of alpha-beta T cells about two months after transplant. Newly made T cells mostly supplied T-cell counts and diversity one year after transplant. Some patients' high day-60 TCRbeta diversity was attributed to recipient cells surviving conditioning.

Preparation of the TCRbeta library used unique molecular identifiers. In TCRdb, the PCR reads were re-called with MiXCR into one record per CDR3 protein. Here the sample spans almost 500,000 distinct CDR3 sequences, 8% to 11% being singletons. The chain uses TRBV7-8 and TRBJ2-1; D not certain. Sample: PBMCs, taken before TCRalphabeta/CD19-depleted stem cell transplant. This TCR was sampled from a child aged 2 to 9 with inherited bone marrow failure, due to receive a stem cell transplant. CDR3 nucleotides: TGTGCCAGCAGCTTAGCGCCGGTCACCTATGAGCAGTTCTTC. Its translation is CASSLAPVTYEQFF.